This T cell receptor (beta chain) derives from a study of T-cell reconstitution after alpha-beta-depleted transplantation in children. V lost 6 bases and J lost 2, with 17 bases in between. The CDR3 covers 16 residues. Germline V gene sequence: CDR1 SEHNR, CDR2 FQNEAQ (reference sequence). Unique molecular identifiers featured in how the TCRbeta library was prepared. TCRdb re-derived calls from the PCR reads in MiXCR, one entry per CDR3 protein. This table has approximately 800,000 distinct CDR3 sequences, 15% to 20% appearing once. The specimen was PBMCs, mostly from graft donor cells, collected 360 days after TCRalphabeta/CD19-depleted stem cell transplant. The sequence was obtained from a male patient younger than 18 who had a stem cell transplant for acute lymphoblastic leukemia, so the T cells may come from the graft donor. The chain links TRBV7-9 to TRBJ1-5; TRBD1 might be the D (6 bases). The CDR3 protein is CASSPPGGTGNQPQHF. Here the CDR3 DNA reads TGTGCCAGCAGTCCTCCCGGGGGCACGGGCAATCAGCCCCAGCATTTT.